This is a list of T cell receptor beta chains from one sample in a study of blood T cell repertoires in COVID-19. The method was immunoSEQ multiplex PCR; TCRdb's version includes in-frame clones alone and lacks a portion of them. The table shows around 50,000 clones, with 80% to 90% occurring only once. The material sequenced was peripheral blood. These receptors were collected from a man between 60 and 75 years old with acute or convalescent COVID-19. The CDR3 runs from the conserved cysteine through the conserved F or W. D genes are given only for firm matches. The size of a clone is reported for some rows only, either as once, few or many, or as a class for expanded clones.

length	J	V	size	D	CDR3	DNA
11	TRBJ2-7	TRBV19	-	TRBD1	CASQGAYEQYF	TGTGCCAGCCAGGGGGCCTACGAGCAGTACTTC
13	TRBJ1-3	TRBV11-3	few	-	CASSIRTPNTIYF	TGTGCCAGCAGCATCCGGACACCAAACACCATATATTTT
14	TRBJ1-2	TRBV20-1	-	-	CSASKTGGNYGYTF	TGCAGTGCTAGTAAGACAGGAGGTAACTATGGCTACACCTTC
12	TRBJ2-1	TRBV7-2	-	-	CASSLGSNEQFF	TGTGCCAGCAGCTTAGGGAGCAATGAGCAGTTCTTC
19	TRBJ2-5	TRBV11-3	-	TRBD2	CASSLGAIAGGPYQETQYF	TGTGCCAGCAGCTTAGGGGCGATAGCGGGAGGGCCGTACCAAGAGACCCAGTACTTC
16	TRBJ1-2	TRBV7-2	-	-	CASSFRGGAQVYGYTF	TGTGCCAGCAGCTTTCGGGGAGGGGCGCAGGTTTATGGCTACACCTTC
15	TRBJ2-1	TRBV7-3	-	TRBD2	CASSLLAGPYNEQFF	TGTGCCAGCAGCCTTCTAGCGGGACCCTACAATGAGCAGTTCTTC
13	TRBJ2-7	TRBV2	-	-	CATTDSNGGEQYF	TGTGCCACCACAGACAGCAACGGGGGCGAGCAGTACTTC
13	TRBJ1-1	TRBV5-1	-	TRBD1	CASSLDRDTEAFF	TGCGCCAGCAGTCTAGACAGGGACACTGAAGCTTTCTTT
16	TRBJ1-3	TRBV7-9	-	-	CASTLTVGSSGNTIYF	TGTGCCAGCACCCTCACTGTCGGGTCTTCGGGAAACACCATATATTTT
12	TRBJ2-7	TRBV12-3/TRBV12-4	-	-	CASSFTQREQYF	TGTGCCAGCAGTTTTACGCAGCGCGAGCAGTACTTC
15	TRBJ1-1	TRBV23-1	-	-	CASSRRQYLNTEAFF	TGCGCCAGCAGCCGTAGACAGTACTTGAACACTGAAGCTTTCTTT